What follows are 27 T cell receptor beta chains derived from one specimen sequenced in a study of prognosis after radiotherapy for stage I lung cancer. The TCR beta CDR3 region was amplified from genomic DNA, with two rounds of multiplex PCR being used for the amplification. The use of primers specific to each TRBV and TRBJ gene characterized first-round PCR. TCRdb redid the calling of the multiplex PCR reads with MiXCR, one entry per CDR3 protein. The data contain fewer than 50,000 distinct CDR3 sequences, less than 25% of them singletons. Material: PBMCs, obtained before or after stereotactic body radiation therapy (not recorded which). The receptors were gathered from a donor of 50 years or more with non-small cell lung cancer.

As for this clonotype: With only one base between it and a far larger clone, this is likely a read error. J is TRBJ1-1 and V is TRBV9; D is ambiguous. With 4 bases removed from V and 3 bases from J, the gap between germline ends came to 13 bases. In germline, CDR1 is SGDLS, CDR2 YYNGEE. The CDR3 extends over 14 amino acids. Here the CDR3 reads CASSPSWTHTEAFF. The CDR3 nucleotides are TGTGCCAGCAGCCCTTCCTGGACTCACACTGAAGCTTTCTTT.

This clonotype appeared many times. The chain uses TRBV19 and TRBJ1-1, with D unclear. The CDR3 has 14 amino acids. Germline V gene data show CDR1 as LNHDA and CDR2 as SQIVND (reference sequence). Trimming stripped 5 bases from V and 1 base from J, with 11 bases between. The CDR3 sequence is CASSPGYPNTEAFF. The CDR3 DNA reads TGTGCCAGTAGTCCCGGGTACCCGAACACTGAAGCTTTCTTT.

At least ten counts were recorded for this clonotype. The DNA for the CDR3 is TGTGCCAGCAGTGGGGGAGGTACGATCGGCACTGAAGCTTTCTTT. This encodes CASSGGGTIGTEAFF. The rearrangement uses TRBV2 and TRBJ1-1; D gene ambiguous. The germline gives CDR1 SNHLY, CDR2 FYNNEI. The V end was cut by 4 bases, the J end by 4 bases, with 16 bases between. The CDR3 is made up of 15 amino acids.

There are a few counts of this clonotype. A far larger clone differs by one base, so this is likely a read error. The chain combines TRBV6-2 or TRBV6-3 with TRBJ1-5; 11 bases map to TRBD1. Germline loops: CDR1 MNHEY, CDR2 SVGEGT. The trim removed 10 bases at V and 0 bases at J, leaving 5 bases unmatched. The CDR3 is 15 residues long. For the CDR3, the DNA is TGTGCCAACAGGGGACAGGGGGTTAGCAATCAGCCCCAGCATTTT. Protein: CANRGQGVSNQPQHF.

This clonotype came up many times. The J gene is TRBJ2-1, the V gene TRBV5-1; 15 positions match TRBD2. V gave up 1 base and J gave up 6 bases; unmatched junction bases: 2. Germline V gene sequence: CDR1 SGHRS, CDR2 YFSETQ. The CDR3 spans 16 residues. In DNA form, the CDR3 reads TGCGCCAGCAGCTTGTCGGGACTAGCGGGGGGCAATGAGCAGTTCTTC. Its translation: CASSLSGLAGGNEQFF.

This clonotype was recorded at least ten times. In nucleotides, the CDR3 is TGTGCCAGCAGTTCCAGACAGGTATACATGAACACTGAAGCTTTCTTT. Protein product: CASSSRQVYMNTEAFF. This chain connects TRBV6-5 to TRBJ1-1, with TRBD1 as a possible D gene (6 bases). The CDR3 sequence is 16 residues long. V lost 4 bases and J lost 0, with 15 bases in between. CDR1 is MNHEY, CDR2 SVGAGI, per germline.

The chain employs TRBV28 and TRBJ2-1; D is uncertain. The CDR3 runs 12 residues. Germline V lookup: CDR1 MDHEN, CDR2 SYDVKM. The V end was cut by 3 bases, the J end by 5 bases, with 5 bases between. The CDR3 is CASSFLDNEQFF. In DNA form, the CDR3 reads TGTGCCAGCAGTTTTTTAGACAATGAGCAGTTCTTC.

The chain couples TRBV5-1 to TRBJ2-2, with a possible D match to TRBD1 (5 bases). This CDR3 has 15 residues. Trimming stripped 3 bases from V and 1 base from J, with 10 bases between. Germline V gene lookup returns CDR1 SGHRS and CDR2 YFSETQ. The CDR3 protein is CASSSETVNTGELFF. The CDR3 DNA reads TGCGCCAGCAGCTCGGAGACAGTGAACACCGGGGAGCTGTTTTTT. The whole variable domain, filled in from reference TRBV5-1 and TRBJ2-2, reads KAGVTQTPRYLIKTRGQQVTLSCSPISGHRSVSWYQQTPGQGLQFLFEYFSETQRNKGNFPGRFSGRQFSNSRSEMNVSTLELGDSALYLCASSSETVNTGELFFGEGSRLTVL.

This clonotype was seen repeatedly, ten times or more. The chain links TRBV12-3 or TRBV12-4 to TRBJ1-5; D perhaps matches TRBD1 (6 bases). The V and J ends lost 6 bases and 0 bases respectively, with 12 bases between them. The CDR3 spans 15 residues. This CDR3 reads CASSPTGNSNQPQHF. In nucleotides, the CDR3 is TGTGCCAGCAGCCCGACAGGTAATAGCAATCAGCCCCAGCATTTT.

This clonotype was detected ten times or more. V and J are TRBV27 and TRBJ2-2; 7 bases agree with TRBD2. Trimming took 6 bases from V and 4 from J; bases not matched to a gene: 8. Germline CDR1 reads MNHEY; CDR2 reads SMNVEV (reference sequence). The CDR3 sequence is 15 residues long. The CDR3 is CASSWRLAATGELFF. The CDR3 region has the DNA TGTGCCAGCAGCTGGAGACTAGCAGCCACCGGGGAGCTGTTTTTT.

This clonotype rates as medium-sized. This chain connects TRBV9 to TRBJ1-3, with 7 bases identical to TRBD1. The CDR3 runs to 14 residues. The V gene end was trimmed by 3 bases and the J gene end by 2 bases; junction bases not matched to a gene: 2. Germline V gene sequence: CDR1 SGDLS, CDR2 YYNGEE. CDR3 nucleotides: TGTGCCAGCAGCGACACAGGGGCTGGAAACACCATATATTTT. Amino acids: CASSDTGAGNTIYF.

As concerns this clonotype: One end of the junction varies from germline; a read error may be responsible. This chain connects TRBV7-9 to TRBJ2-7, with D possibly TRBD1 on 6 matching bases. The V gene's germline CDR1 is SEHNR and CDR2 FQNEAQ (reference sequence). This CDR3 has 15 residues. CDR3 sequence: CASSLRGDITYDQYF. CDR3 nucleotide sequence: TGTGCCAGCAGCCTTCGTGGGGACATTACCTACGATCAGTACTTC. Variable domain in full (rest from reference TRBV7-9 and TRBJ2-7): DTGVSQNPRHKITKRGQNVTFRCDPISEHNRLYWYRQTLGQGPEFLTYFQNEAQLEKSRLLSDRFSAERPKGSFSTLEIQRTEQGDSAMYLCASSLRGDITYDQYFGPGTRLTVT.

In its sample, this clonotype was seen many times. The chain uses TRBV4-1 and TRBJ2-7, with D perhaps matching TRBD1 (6 bases). CDR1 and CDR2 from the germline V gene are MGHRA and YSYEKL. The CDR3 sequence is 19 residues long. The V end was cut by 1 base, the J end by 0 bases, with 22 bases between. CDR3 protein: CASSQVFDRQGRSSYEQYF. The CDR3 nucleotides are TGCGCCAGCAGCCAAGTCTTCGACCGCCAGGGGCGGAGCTCCTACGAGCAGTACTTC.

This clonotype was counted at least ten times. The chain has TRBV10-2 and TRBJ1-6, with D perhaps TRBD1 (5 bases). The CDR3 loop spans 16 amino acids. Trimming cost V 4 bases and J 2 bases, with 12 bases left between them. The germline CDR1 and CDR2 sequences are WSHSY and SAAADI. The CDR3 reads CASSGARGAYNSPLHF. The CDR3 bases are TGCGCCAGCAGTGGGGCGCGGGGGGCCTATAATTCACCCCTCCACTTT.

On this clonotype: The CDR3 carries no conserved terminal phenylalanine or tryptophan, so it likely arises from a read error. V and J are TRBV9 and TRBJ2-5; D perhaps matches TRBD2 (5 bases). The CDR3 is 13 amino acids. Germline V gene sequence: CDR1 SGDLS, CDR2 YYNGEE. Trimming took 6 bases from V and 3 from J, leaving 12 bases between them. The CDR3, as DNA: TGTGCCAGCAATCAACTGGAGGAAGAGACCCAGTACCAC. Translated: CASNQLEEETQYH.

This clonotype was seen at least ten times. The chain has TRBV9 and TRBJ2-5; a possible D gene is TRBD2 (7 bases). Trimming shortened V by 3 bases and J by 2 bases, and 14 bases separated the two germline ends. This CDR3 is built from 15 residues. Germline loops: CDR1 SGDLS, CDR2 YYNGEE. CDR3 region: CASSGWGGPQETQYF. The CDR3, as DNA: TGTGCCAGCAGCGGTTGGGGGGGCCCTCAAGAGACCCAGTACTTC.

This clonotype was seen ten or more times. This chain links TRBV5-5 with TRBJ2-3, with 11 bases aligning to TRBD1. The V gene's germline CDR1 is SGHKS and CDR2 YYEKEE (reference sequence). The CDR3 consists of 16 residues. After removal of 4 bases from V and 2 bases from J, the junction contained 6 bases not matched to a gene. The CDR3 DNA reads as TGTGCCAGCAGCCAGCGGACAGGGGGCCTCACAGATACGCAGTATTTT. It codes for CASSQRTGGLTDTQYF. Together with reference TRBV5-5 and TRBJ2-3, the CDR3 gives the full variable domain: DAGVTQSPTHLIKTRGQQVTLRCSPISGHKSVSWYQQVLGQGPQFIFQYYEKEERGRGNFPDRFSARQFPNYSSELNVNALLLGDSALYLCASSQRTGGLTDTQYFGPGTRLTVL.

This clonotype came up many times. The chain couples TRBV3-1 to TRBJ1-5; D remains ambiguous. CDR1 is LGHDT, CDR2 YNNKEL, per germline (reference sequence). Trimming left V 0 bases short and J 1 base short, with 4 bases between. CDR3 size: 14 residues. Here the CDR3 DNA reads TGTGCCAGCAGCCAAGATGGAAGCAATCAGCCCCAGCATTTT. It is translated as CASSQDGSNQPQHF.

This clonotype has a count of ten or more. The chain joins TRBV3-1 to TRBJ1-4, with D maybe TRBD1 (6 bases). Germline V CDR1 and CDR2: LGHDT, YNNKEL (reference sequence). Trimming left V 8 bases short and J 5 bases short, with 15 bases between. The CDR3 contains 14 residues. CDR3 bases: TGTGCCAGCCGAATGTGGGACAAAAATGAAAAACTGTTTTTT. Protein product: CASRMWDKNEKLFF. The full variable domain, rest sourced from reference TRBV3-1 and TRBJ1-4, is DTAVSQTPKYLVTQMGNDKSIKCEQNLGHDTMYWYKQDSKKFLKIMFSYNNKELIINETVPNRFSPKSPDKAHLNLHINSLELGDSAVYFCASRMWDKNEKLFFGSGTQLSVL.

In this sample, this clonotype turned up many times. The V and J genes are TRBV10-3 and TRBJ1-3, with D possibly matching TRBD1 (5 bases). CDR3 length equals 11 residues. Germline CDR1 and CDR2: ENHRY and SYGVKD. V was clipped by 7 bases and J by 8 bases, with 9 bases between them. CDR3 amino acids: CAINGGDTIYF. Here the CDR3 DNA reads TGTGCCATCAACGGGGGGGACACCATATATTTT.

On this clonotype: A far bigger clonotype differs at one base, so this is likely a read error. The limits of the CDR3 on the DNA are not certain, so only TCRdb's listed CDR3 is given. This chain connects TRBV6-2 or TRBV6-3 to TRBJ1-4. Both ends counted, the CDR3 spans 15 residues. CDR1 MNHEY and CDR2 SVGEGT come from the germline V gene. CDR3 loop: CASSVASGTNEKMFF.

This clonotype was seen at least ten times. The J gene is TRBJ2-7, the V gene TRBV30, with TRBD2 matching 7 bases. The germline gives CDR1 GTSNPN, CDR2 SVGIG (reference sequence). The CDR3 length is 14 residues. With 2 bases clipped from V and 4 bases from J, the junction kept 8 bases outside the gene matches. The CDR3 DNA reads as TGTGCCTGGAGTATAGGCGGGAGTAAATACGAGCAGTACTTC. Encoded protein: CAWSIGGSKYEQYF.

This clonotype was recorded many times. The chain links TRBV12-3 or TRBV12-4 to TRBJ2-7; tentatively, D is TRBD1 or TRBD2 (5 bases each). The V end lost 3 bases, the J end lost 4 bases, and 13 bases lay between the germline ends. The CDR3 runs 14 residues. In DNA form, the CDR3 reads TGTGCCAGCAGTTTTCAGGGAGCGGTTTACGAGCAGTACTTC. It yields the protein CASSFQGAVYEQYF.

There are many counts of this clonotype. The V and J genes are TRBV5-1 and TRBJ1-2; D remains unclear. Germline values: CDR1 SGHRS, CDR2 YFSETQ. V was cut by 0 bases and J by 2 bases, with 11 bases left in between. The length of the CDR3 is 15 residues. The CDR3, as DNA: TGCGCCAGCAGCTTGGGGAGAACTAAAAACTATGGCTACACCTTC. It specifies CASSLGRTKNYGYTF. Full variable domain (remainder filled in from reference TRBV5-1 and TRBJ1-2): KAGVTQTPRYLIKTRGQQVTLSCSPISGHRSVSWYQQTPGQGLQFLFEYFSETQRNKGNFPGRFSGRQFSNSRSEMNVSTLELGDSALYLCASSLGRTKNYGYTFGSGTRLTVV.

This clonotype came up many times. This chain uses TRBV20-1 with TRBJ2-1, with TRBD1 identical over 7 bases. J gave up 6 bases and V 3 bases, and 8 bases lay outside the gene matches. Germline CDR1 reads DFQATT; CDR2 reads SNEGSKA (reference sequence). This CDR3 region has 14 residues. CDR3 in DNA: TGCAGTGCTAGGACCTCTCAGGGGGTCAATGAGCAGTTCTTC. Residues: CSARTSQGVNEQFF.

This clonotype was seen many times. The chain employs TRBV11-2 and TRBJ1-1; D gene unclear. Deletions cut 2 bases from V and 1 base from J, with 14 bases between. The CDR3 length is 16 residues. Germline V gene data show CDR1 as SGHAT and CDR2 as FQNNGV. This CDR3 is CASSLRVGVGNTEAFF. DNA for the CDR3: TGTGCCAGCAGCTTACGAGTGGGCGTTGGGAACACTGAAGCTTTCTTT.

This clonotype was counted ten times or more. The rearrangement uses TRBV28 and TRBJ2-7; 8 bases are a match to TRBD2. Germline V CDR1 and CDR2: MDHEN, SYDVKM. The junction had 12 bases not matched to a gene; V was cut back by 8 bases and J by 0 bases. The CDR3 loop spans 16 amino acids. The CDR3 spells CASGSLGGTSSYEQYF. CDR3 in DNA: TGTGCCAGCGGCAGTTTGGGTGGGACTAGCTCCTACGAGCAGTACTTC. Combining the CDR3 with reference TRBV28 and TRBJ2-7 gives the whole variable domain DVKVTQSSRYLVKRTGEKVFLECVQDMDHENMFWYRQDPGLGLRLIYFSYDVKMKEKGDIPEGYSVSREKKERFSLILESASTNQTSMYLCASGSLGGTSSYEQYFGPGTRLTVT.